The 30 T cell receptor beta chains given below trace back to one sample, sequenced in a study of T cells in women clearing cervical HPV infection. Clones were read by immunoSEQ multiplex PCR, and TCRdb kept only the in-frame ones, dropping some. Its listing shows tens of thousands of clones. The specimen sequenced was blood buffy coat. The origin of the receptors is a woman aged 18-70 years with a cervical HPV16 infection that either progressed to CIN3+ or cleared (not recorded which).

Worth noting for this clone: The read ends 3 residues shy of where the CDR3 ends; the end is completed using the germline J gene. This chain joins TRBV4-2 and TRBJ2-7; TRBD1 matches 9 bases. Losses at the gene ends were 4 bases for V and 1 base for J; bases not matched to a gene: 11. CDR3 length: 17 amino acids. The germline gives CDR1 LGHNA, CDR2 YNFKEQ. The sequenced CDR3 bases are TGTGCCAGCAGCCCGGAGTTCTGGGACAGGGTGTCCTACGAG. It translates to CASSPEFWDRVSYE. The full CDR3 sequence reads CASSPEFWDRVSYEQYF.

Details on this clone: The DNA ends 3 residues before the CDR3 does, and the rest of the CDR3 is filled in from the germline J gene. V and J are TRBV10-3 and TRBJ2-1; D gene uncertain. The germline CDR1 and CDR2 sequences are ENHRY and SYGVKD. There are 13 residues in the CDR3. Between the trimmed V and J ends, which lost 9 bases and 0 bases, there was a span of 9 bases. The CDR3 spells CAISTVSYNEQFF. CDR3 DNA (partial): TGTGCCATTAGTACGGTCTCCTACAATGAG.

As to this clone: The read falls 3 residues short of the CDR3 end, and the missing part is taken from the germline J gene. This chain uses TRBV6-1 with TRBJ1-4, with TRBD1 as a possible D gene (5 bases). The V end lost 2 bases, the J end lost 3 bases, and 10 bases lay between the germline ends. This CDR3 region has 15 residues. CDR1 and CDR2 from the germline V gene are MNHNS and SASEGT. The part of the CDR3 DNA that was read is TGTGCCAGCAGTGAAAGGGGCAGGGCTAATGAAAAA. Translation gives CASSERGRANEK. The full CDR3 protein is CASSERGRANEKLFF.

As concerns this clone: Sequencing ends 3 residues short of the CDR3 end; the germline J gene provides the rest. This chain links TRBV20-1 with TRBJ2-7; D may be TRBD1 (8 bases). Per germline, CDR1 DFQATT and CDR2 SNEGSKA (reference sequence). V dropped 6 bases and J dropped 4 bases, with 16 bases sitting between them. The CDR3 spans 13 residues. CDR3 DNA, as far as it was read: TGCAGTGCCGTAACAGGGGGGGTTTACGAG. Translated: CSAVTGGVYE. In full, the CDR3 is CSAVTGGVYEQYF.

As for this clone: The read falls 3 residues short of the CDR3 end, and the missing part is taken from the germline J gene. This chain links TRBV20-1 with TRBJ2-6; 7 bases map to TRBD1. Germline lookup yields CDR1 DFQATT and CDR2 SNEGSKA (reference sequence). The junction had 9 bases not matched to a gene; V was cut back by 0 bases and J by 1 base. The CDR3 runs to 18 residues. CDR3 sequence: CSARDVGTAHSGANVLTF. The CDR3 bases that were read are TGCAGTGCTAGAGATGTGGGGACAGCTCATTCTGGGGCCAACGTC.

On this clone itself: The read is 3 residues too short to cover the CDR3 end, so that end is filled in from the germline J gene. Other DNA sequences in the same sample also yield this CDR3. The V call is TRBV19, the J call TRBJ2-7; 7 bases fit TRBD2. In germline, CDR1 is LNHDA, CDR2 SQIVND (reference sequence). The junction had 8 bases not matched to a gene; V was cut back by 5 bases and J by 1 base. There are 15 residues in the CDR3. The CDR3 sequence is CASSPSGGGSYEQYF. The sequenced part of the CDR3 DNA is TGTGCCAGTAGTCCAAGCGGCGGGGGATCCTACGAG.

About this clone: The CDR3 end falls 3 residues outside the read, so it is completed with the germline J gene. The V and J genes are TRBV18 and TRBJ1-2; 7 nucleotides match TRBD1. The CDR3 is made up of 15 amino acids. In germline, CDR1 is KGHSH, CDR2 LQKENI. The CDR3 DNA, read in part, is TGTGCCAGCTCACGAGAAGGGGGCAGGGGCAATGAC. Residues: CASSREGGRGND. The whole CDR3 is CASSREGGRGNDYTF.

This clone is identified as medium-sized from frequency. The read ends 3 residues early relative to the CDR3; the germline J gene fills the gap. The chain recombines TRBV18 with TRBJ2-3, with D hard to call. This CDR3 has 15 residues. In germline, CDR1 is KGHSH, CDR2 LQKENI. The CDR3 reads CASSLALDLVRAQYF. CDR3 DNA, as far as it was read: TGTGCCAGCTCACTAGCCTTGGATCTAGTTCGGGCG.

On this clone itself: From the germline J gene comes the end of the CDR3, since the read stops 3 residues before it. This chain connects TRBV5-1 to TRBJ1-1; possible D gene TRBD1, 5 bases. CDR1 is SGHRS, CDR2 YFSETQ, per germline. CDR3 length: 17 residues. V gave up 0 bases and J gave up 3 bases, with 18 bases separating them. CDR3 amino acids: CASSLVYLGVTDTEAFF. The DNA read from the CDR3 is TGCGCCAGCAGCTTGGTTTACCTAGGGGTCACGGACACTGAA.

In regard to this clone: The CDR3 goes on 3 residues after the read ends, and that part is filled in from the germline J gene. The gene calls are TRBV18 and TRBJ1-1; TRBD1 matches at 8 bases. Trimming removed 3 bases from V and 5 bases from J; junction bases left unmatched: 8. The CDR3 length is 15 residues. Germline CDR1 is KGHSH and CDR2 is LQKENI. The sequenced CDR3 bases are TGTGCCAGCTCACCGGCAGGGGGCGGAAGGACTGAA. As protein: CASSPAGGGRTE. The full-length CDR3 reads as CASSPAGGGRTEAFF. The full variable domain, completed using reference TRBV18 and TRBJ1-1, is NAGVMQNPRHLVRRRGQEARLRCSPMKGHSHVYWYRQLPEEGLKFMVYLQKENIIDESGMPKERFSAEFPKEGPSILRIQQVVRGDSAAYFCASSPAGGGRTEAFFGQGTRLTVV.

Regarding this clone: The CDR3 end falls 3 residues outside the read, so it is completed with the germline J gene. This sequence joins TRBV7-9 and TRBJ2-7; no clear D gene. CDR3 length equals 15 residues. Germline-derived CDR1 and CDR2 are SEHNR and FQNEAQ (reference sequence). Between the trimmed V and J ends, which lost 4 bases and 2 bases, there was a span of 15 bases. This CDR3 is CASSSLKDTTYEQYF. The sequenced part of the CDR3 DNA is TGTGCCAGCAGCTCACTTAAGGATACTACCTACGAG.

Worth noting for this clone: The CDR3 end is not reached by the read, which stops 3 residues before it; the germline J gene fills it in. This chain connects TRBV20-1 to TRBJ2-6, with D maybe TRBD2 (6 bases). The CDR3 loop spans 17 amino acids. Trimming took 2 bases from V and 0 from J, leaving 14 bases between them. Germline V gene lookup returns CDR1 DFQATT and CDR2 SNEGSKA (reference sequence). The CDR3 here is CSARRDGGSSGANVLTF. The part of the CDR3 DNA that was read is TGCAGTGCTAGAAGGGACGGGGGAAGCTCTGGGGCCAACGTC.

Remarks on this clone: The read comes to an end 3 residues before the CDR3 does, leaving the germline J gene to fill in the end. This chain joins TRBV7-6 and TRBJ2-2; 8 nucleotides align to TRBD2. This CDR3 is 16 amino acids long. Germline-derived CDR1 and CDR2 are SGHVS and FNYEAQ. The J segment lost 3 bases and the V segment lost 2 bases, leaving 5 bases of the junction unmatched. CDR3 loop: CASSLLSGGDTGELFF. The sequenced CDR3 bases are TGTGCCAGCAGCTTACTGAGCGGGGGAGACACCGGGGAG.

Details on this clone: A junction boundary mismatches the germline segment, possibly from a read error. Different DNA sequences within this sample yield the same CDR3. CDR3 region: CASSPTGWGNTIYF. The sequenced CDR3 bases are TGTGCCAGCAGCCCGACAGGGTGGGGAAACACA. This chain uses TRBV7-3 with TRBJ1-3; 7 bases line up with TRBD1. The CDR3 end is not reached by the read, which stops 3 residues before it; the germline J gene fills it in. CDR1 and CDR2 (germline): SGHTA, FQGTGA. The CDR3 has 14 residues.

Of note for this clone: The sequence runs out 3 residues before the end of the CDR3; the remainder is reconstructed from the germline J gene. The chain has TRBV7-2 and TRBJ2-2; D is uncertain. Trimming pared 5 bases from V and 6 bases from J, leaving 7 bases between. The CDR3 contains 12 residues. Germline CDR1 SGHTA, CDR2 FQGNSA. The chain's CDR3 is CASSRIAGELFF. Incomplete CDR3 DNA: TGTGCCAGCAGCCGAATAGCCGGGGAG.

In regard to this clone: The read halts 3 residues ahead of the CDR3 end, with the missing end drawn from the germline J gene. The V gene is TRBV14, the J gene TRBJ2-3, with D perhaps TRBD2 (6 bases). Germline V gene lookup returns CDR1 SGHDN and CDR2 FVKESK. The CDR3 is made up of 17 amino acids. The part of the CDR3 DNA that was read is TGTGCCAGCAGCTACGCGGGGCTAGCGCTGAGGGGAGAGACG. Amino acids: CASSYAGLALRGET. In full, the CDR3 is CASSYAGLALRGETQYF.

The sequenced part of the CDR3 DNA is TGTGCCAGCAGTGAAGGGGCAGGGTGGGGAGAAAAG. It codes for CASSEGAGWGEK. The whole CDR3 is CASSEGAGWGEKLFF. V usage is TRBV2 and J usage is TRBJ2-2; D may be TRBD1 or TRBD2 (5 bases each). Read data end 3 residues before the CDR3 end; the end is taken from the germline J gene. Germline-derived CDR1 and CDR2 are SNHLY and FYNNEI. The CDR3 extends over 15 amino acids.

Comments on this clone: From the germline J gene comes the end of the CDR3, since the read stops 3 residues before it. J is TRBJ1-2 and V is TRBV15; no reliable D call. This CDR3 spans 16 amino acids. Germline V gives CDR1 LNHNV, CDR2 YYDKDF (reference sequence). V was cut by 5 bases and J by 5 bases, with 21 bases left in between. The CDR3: CATSVAGRSFQYGYTF. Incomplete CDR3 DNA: TGTGCCACCAGCGTCGCGGGCAGGTCTTTCCAATATGGC.

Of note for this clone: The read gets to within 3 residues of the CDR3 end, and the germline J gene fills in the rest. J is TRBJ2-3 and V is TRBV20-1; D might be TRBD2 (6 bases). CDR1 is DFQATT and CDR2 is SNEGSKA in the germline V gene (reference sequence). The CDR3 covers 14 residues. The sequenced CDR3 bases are TGCAGTGCTTCGGACTACAAACCCCCTCAATCG. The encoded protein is CSASDYKPPQS. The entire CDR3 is CSASDYKPPQSQYF.

The CDR3 spells CASSYWGTDTYTF. CDR3 DNA, as far as it was read: TGTGCCAGCAGTTACTGGGGCACAGATACC. The V gene is TRBV6-2 or TRBV6-3, the J gene TRBJ1-2; D might be TRBD1 (5 bases). The sequence runs out 3 residues before the end of the CDR3; the remainder is reconstructed from the germline J gene. Germline assignment: CDR1 MNHEY and CDR2 SVGEGT. The CDR3 is 13 amino acids.

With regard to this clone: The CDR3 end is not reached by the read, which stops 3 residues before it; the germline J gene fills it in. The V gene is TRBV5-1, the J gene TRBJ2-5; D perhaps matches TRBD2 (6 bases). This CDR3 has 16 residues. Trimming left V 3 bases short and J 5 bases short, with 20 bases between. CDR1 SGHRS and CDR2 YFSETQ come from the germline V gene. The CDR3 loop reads CASSWRRLDTWETQYF. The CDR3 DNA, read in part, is TGCGCCAGCAGCTGGAGAAGACTAGACACGTGGGAGACC.

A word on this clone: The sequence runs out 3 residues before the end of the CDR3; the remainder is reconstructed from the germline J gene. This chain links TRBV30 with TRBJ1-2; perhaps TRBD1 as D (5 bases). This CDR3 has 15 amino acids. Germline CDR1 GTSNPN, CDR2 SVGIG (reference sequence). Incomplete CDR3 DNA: TGTGCCTGGAACCCGGGACTTCCGGGCAACAATGAC. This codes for CAWNPGLPGNND. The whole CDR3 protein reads CAWNPGLPGNNDYTF. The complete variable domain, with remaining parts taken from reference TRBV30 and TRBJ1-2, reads SQTIHQWPATLVQPVGSPLSLECTVEGTSNPNLYWYRQAAGRGLQLLFYSVGIGQISSEVPQNLSASRPQDRQFILSSKKLLLSDSGFYLCAWNPGLPGNNDYTFGSGTRLTVV.

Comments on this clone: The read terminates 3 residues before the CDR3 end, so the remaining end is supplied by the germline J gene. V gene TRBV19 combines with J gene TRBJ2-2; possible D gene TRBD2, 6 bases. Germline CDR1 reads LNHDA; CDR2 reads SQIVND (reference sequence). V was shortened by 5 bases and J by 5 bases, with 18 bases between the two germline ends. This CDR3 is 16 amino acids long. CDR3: CASSWGDGWGTGELFF. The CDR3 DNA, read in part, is TGTGCCAGTAGTTGGGGGGACGGCTGGGGGACCGGGGAG. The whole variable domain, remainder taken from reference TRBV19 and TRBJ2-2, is DGGITQSPKYLFRKEGQNVTLSCEQNLNHDAMYWYRQDPGQGLRLIYYSQIVNDFQKGDIAEGYSVSREKKESFPLTVTSAQKNPTAFYLCASSWGDGWGTGELFFGEGSRLTVL.

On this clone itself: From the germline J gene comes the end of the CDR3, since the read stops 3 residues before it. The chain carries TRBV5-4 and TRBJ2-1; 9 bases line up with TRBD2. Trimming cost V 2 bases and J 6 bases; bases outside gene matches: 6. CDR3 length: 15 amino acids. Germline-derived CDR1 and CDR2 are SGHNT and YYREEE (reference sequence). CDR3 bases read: TGTGCCAGCAGCTTTAGCGGGGGCCCCCGCAATGAG. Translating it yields CASSFSGGPRNE. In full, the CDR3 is CASSFSGGPRNEQFF.

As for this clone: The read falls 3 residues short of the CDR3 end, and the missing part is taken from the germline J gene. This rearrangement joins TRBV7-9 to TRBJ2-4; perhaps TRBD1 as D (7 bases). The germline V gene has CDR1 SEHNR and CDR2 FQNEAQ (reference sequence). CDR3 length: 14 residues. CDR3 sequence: CASSRGTAVFGQYF. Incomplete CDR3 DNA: TGTGCCAGCAGCCGCGGGACAGCCGTATTTGGT.

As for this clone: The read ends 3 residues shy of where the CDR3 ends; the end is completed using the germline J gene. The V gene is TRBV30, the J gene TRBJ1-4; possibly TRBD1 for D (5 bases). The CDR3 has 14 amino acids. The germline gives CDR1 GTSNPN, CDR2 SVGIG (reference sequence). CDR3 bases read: TGTGCCTGGAGTGTACTTACAGGCAATTCACCA. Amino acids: CAWSVLTGNSP. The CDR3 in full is CAWSVLTGNSPLFF.

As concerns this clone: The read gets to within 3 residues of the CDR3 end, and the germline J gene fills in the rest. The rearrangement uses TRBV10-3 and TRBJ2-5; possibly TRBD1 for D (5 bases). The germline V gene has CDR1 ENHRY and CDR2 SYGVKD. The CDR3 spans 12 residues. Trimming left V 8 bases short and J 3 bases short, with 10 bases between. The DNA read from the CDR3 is TGTGCCATCCGAGGACAAGAAGAGACC. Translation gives CAIRGQEET. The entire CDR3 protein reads CAIRGQEETQYF.

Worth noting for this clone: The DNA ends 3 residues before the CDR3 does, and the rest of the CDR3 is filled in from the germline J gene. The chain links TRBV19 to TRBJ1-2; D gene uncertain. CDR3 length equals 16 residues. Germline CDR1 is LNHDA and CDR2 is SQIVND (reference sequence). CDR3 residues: CASSDLAPLSTDTYTF. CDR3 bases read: TGTGCCAGTAGTGATCTAGCCCCGCTTTCCACAGATACC.

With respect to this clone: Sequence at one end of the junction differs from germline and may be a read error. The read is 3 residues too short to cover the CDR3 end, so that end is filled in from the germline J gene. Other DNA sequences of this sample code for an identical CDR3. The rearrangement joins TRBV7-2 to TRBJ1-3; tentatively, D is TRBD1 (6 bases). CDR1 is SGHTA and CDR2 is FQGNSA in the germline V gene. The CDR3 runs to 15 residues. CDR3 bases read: TGTGCCAGCAGCTACGGAGGGGACACTGGAAACACT. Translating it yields CASSYGGDTGNT. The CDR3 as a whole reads CASSYGGDTGNTIYF.

This chain's CDR3 is CASSLAQSTGELFF. Partial CDR3 DNA: TGTGCCAGCAGCTTAGCGCAGTCGACCGGGGAG. The rearrangement uses TRBV7-7 and TRBJ2-2; no reliable D call. The CDR3 extends 3 residues past the end of the read, so its final part is completed from the germline J gene. V lost 0 bases, J lost 5 bases, and 7 bases lay in between. Germline CDR1 and CDR2: SSHAT and FNYEAQ (reference sequence). CDR3 size: 14 residues.